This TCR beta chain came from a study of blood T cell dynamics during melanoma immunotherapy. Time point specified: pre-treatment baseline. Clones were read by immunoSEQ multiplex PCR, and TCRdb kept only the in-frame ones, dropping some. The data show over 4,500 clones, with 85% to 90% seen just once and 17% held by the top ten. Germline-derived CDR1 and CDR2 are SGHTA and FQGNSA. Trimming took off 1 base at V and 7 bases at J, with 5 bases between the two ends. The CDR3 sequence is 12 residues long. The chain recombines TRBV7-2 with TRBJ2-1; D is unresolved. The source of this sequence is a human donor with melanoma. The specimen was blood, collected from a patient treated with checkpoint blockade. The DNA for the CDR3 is TGTGCCAGCAGCTTAGGACGGAATGAGCAGTTCTTC. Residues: CASSLGRNEQFF.